Listed here are 9 T cell receptor beta chains from one sample, sequenced in a study of radiation and T cells in renal cell carcinoma. The method was immunoSEQ multiplex PCR; TCRdb's version includes in-frame clones alone and lacks a portion of them. This sample has 150,000 to 160,000 clones, with 80% to 90% found just once. This sample's time point: blood 2 weeks post-SBRT. Treatment in this sample: 15 Gy SBRT to primary tumor, nephrectomy 4 weeks later. The sample consisted of blood, taken from a patient whose treatment included radiotherapy and nephrectomy. All receptors come from a woman aged 50 to 65 with renal cell carcinoma.

This clone was detected only a few times. This chain uses TRBV19 with TRBJ1-1; unclear D gene. Trimming cost V 7 bases and J 1 base, with 10 bases left between them. This CDR3 comprises 13 residues. From germline, CDR1 is LNHDA and CDR2 SQIVND (reference sequence). The CDR3 protein is CASTRYGNTEAFF. The CDR3, as DNA: TGTGCCAGTACCCGGTATGGGAACACTGAAGCTTTCTTT.

The chain recombines TRBV7-2 with TRBJ2-3, with D possibly TRBD2 on 5 matching bases. Trimming took off 5 bases at V and 2 bases at J, with 14 bases between the two ends. Germline-derived CDR1 and CDR2 are SGHTA and FQGNSA. This CDR3 has 15 amino acids. CDR3 region: CASSAGTGFTDTQYF. The CDR3 DNA reads as TGTGCCAGCAGCGCAGGTACGGGGTTCACAGATACGCAGTATTTT.

The rearrangement joins TRBV18 to TRBJ1-2; TRBD1 matches 9 bases. Per germline, CDR1 KGHSH and CDR2 LQKENI. The CDR3 extends over 16 amino acids. With 4 bases clipped from V and 3 bases from J, the junction kept 9 bases outside the gene matches. This CDR3 reads CASSLRTGAEDYGYTF. CDR3 DNA: TGTGCCAGCTCACTCCGGACAGGGGCGGAGGACTATGGCTACACCTTC.

This clone was recorded a few times. The V call is TRBV6-5, the J call TRBJ1-3; D unresolved. V lost 7 bases, J lost 0 bases, and 7 bases lay in between. Germline CDR1 is MNHEY and CDR2 is SVGAGI. CDR3 length: 13 amino acids. Written as DNA, the CDR3 is TGTGCCAGCACCAGTTACTCTGGAAACACCATATATTTT. This codes for CASTSYSGNTIYF.

This chain joins TRBV19 and TRBJ1-1; possible D gene TRBD1, 5 bases. The germline V gene encodes CDR1 LNHDA and CDR2 SQIVND (reference sequence). V was cut by 1 base and J by 11 bases, with 26 bases left in between. The CDR3 is 17 amino acids. CDR3 sequence (DNA): TGTGCCAGTAGTATAGGAGCCCCCGGGACCCCTCTAGATGGGGCTTTCTTT. This codes for CASSIGAPGTPLDGAFF.

V usage is TRBV6-1 and J usage is TRBJ1-1, with D perhaps TRBD1 (6 bases). Trimming took 0 bases from V and 4 from J, leaving 9 bases between them. This CDR3 is built from 14 residues. Germline CDR1 and CDR2: MNHNS and SASEGT. In DNA form, the CDR3 reads TGTGCCAGCAGTGAAGCAGGGGGACCCACTGAAGCTTTCTTT. This gives the protein CASSEAGGPTEAFF.

V usage is TRBV5-1 and J usage is TRBJ2-1; D is possibly TRBD1 or TRBD2 (5 bases each). The germline V and J ends were trimmed by 4 bases and 0 bases, with 23 bases remaining between them. Germline lookup yields CDR1 SGHRS and CDR2 YFSETQ. The CDR3 totals 19 residues. Here the CDR3 reads CASSPLPGQAYSSYNEQFF. The CDR3 DNA reads TGCGCCAGCAGCCCACTCCCGGGGCAGGCTTACTCCTCCTACAATGAGCAGTTCTTC.

The chain employs TRBV7-8 and TRBJ2-1; a weak D match, TRBD1 (5 bases). V lost 4 bases and J 7 bases, leaving 11 bases between the germline ends. This CDR3 has 13 amino acids. CDR1 is SGHVS and CDR2 is FQNEAQ in the germline V gene. In DNA, the CDR3 is TGTGCCAGCAGCTCTCAGGGTAGGAATGAGCAGTTCTTC. It specifies CASSSQGRNEQFF.

V usage is TRBV6-1 and J usage is TRBJ2-7; TRBD2 is a possible D gene (6 bases). The CDR3 has 13 amino acids. V shed 4 bases and J shed 2 bases, with 9 bases lying between them. Germline V gene data show CDR1 as MNHNS and CDR2 as SASEGT. CDR3: CASSVEGTYEQYF. The CDR3 DNA sequence: TGTGCCAGCAGTGTGGAGGGTACCTACGAGCAGTACTTC.